What follows describes a single T cell receptor (beta chain). This clonotype was counted only a few times. Its antigen is still unknown. Nothing much larger sits one base from this clone, and base qualities are not available. The CDR3 runs 12 residues from the cysteine to the phenylalanine. Here the CDR3 DNA is all that survives: 36 bases in frame from base 1. A patient counted as having stable Graves' hyperthyroidism if no progression to ophthalmopathy occurred over 18 months of follow-up. The hyperthyroidism patients were between 18 and 65 years old and newly diagnosed, with a disease duration of less than 2 months. Any patient with an uncontrolled infection, another autoimmune disease, pregnancy or lactation was excluded. Diagnoses were established on the basis of clinical symptoms, serum thyroxine and TRAb, thyroid ultrasound, and orbital computed tomography. PBMCs were separated from under 11 ml of fresh peripheral blood using Ficoll-Paque density gradient centrifugation. Total RNA was extracted with Trizol reagent, and quality was checked on an Agilent 2100 Bioanalyzer.

The data are from a study of T cells in Graves' hyperthyroidism and ophthalmopathy (dated by TCRdb to about 2019). Concerning the study at large: Peripheral blood was collected at initial diagnosis, before any treatment. To identify TCR V-J signatures that set the groups apart, the researchers used a discovery cohort of roughly 100 patients, made up of 40 to 45 with Graves' ophthalmopathy and approximately 57 with stable Graves' hyperthyroidism. Whether ophthalmopathy could be predicted prospectively was tested in an independent validation cohort made up of 18 to 20 hyperthyroidism patients plus 17 patients who later progressed to ophthalmopathy. The 100 discovery patients were randomly split 7:3 into training and test sets. Thyroid tissue and blood T-cell repertoires from roughly 6 Graves' hyperthyroidism patients were also compared in the study. Following sampling, methimazole starting at 30 mg daily was given to hyperthyroidism patients, and high-dose intravenous methylprednisolone was given to ophthalmopathy patients. The paper reports TCR Vbeta CDR3 sequencing of roughly 140 peripheral blood samples: approximately 41 ophthalmopathy, fewer than 85 hyperthyroidism and about 17 progressor patients. Overall results and qualifications from the work: No statistical method was used to set the sample size in advance, and investigators knew the group allocation. Ophthalmopathy was separated from stable hyperthyroidism by a 13 V-J signature model, with about 86% sensitivity and approximately 84% specificity obtained in cross-validation and 80%/75% obtained in testing. Most expanded thyroid clonotypes (frequency above 0.001) were also detected in blood, suggesting blood repertoires may reflect thyroid immune responses. In validation, the model predicted progression to ophthalmopathy with over 65% sensitivity and about 73% specificity, a median of 6.5 months before onset.

TCR beta CDR3 regions were amplified from RNA transcripts. The TCR CDR3 was subjected to a first round of RT-PCR using the HTBI primer set and the Qiagen OneStep RT-PCR kit. Libraries were constructed in a second round of multiplex PCR, after which size selection and purification were performed. The libraries were sequenced on an Illumina HiSeq2000 using paired-end 100 bp reads. The published analysis was carried out like this. SOAPnuke was used to process the raw data, throwing out any read that contained adapters or uncalled bases, had a mean Phred below 15, or lacked an exact constant-primer or identifier match. High-quality paired reads were merged using COPE v1.2.5, and each unique nucleotide sequence was defined as a clonotype. Clonotypes were aligned to IMGT TRBV, TRBD and TRBJ reference segments using MiTCR v1.1. Only V-J combinations with frequency above 0.0001, covering approximately 99% of repertoires, were analysed. A TCS score was defined as the ratio between F50 (clonal expansion) and ExV (chaos), using BLOSUM62-based TCRdist between CDR3 peptides within each V-J. Welch's t-statistics and random forest reduced just over 500 V-J features to 10 to 15, which were used in a naive Bayes classifier (R e1071). The raw public data were reprocessed by TCRdb itself: fastp quality trimming at Q25, MiXCR clonotype calling, in-frame beta chains only. Rows merge per CDR3 protein into single entries with the most common DNA and genes. TCRdb's processing, not the authors' own work, is the source of the V and J calls. This sample gives roughly 700,000 distinct CDR3 sequences in total; less than 15% of them show up just once. The ten largest make up 9.5% to 13% of the sample.

Sequencing was done on a sample of blood. The chain is assembled from TRBV12-3 or TRBV12-4 and TRBJ2-5; TRBD2 fits 7 bases in the junction. The receptor was derived from a woman aged 18 to 35 with Graves' hyperthyroidism. The DNA sequence is TGTGAACCCGGCGGGAGAAAAGAGACCCAGTACTTC. This sequence encodes CEPGGRKETQYF.